The 30 T cell receptor beta chains reported below all come from one sample, sequenced in a study of identical twins. Each CDR3 protein is one row after TCRdb ran MiXCR on the 5' RACE reads. The sample carries around 250,000 distinct CDR3 sequences, roughly 8% recorded once. This sample was shared with a second study, whose subject was yellow fever vaccine responses in identical twins.

The specimen sequenced was CD8+ T cells sorted from blood. Source of these receptors: a woman aged 18-35 years in good health.

This clonotype was observed a single time. This chain joins TRBV11-2 and TRBJ1-1; no reliable D call. Trimming pared 4 bases from V and 0 bases from J, leaving 9 bases between. The germline V gene has CDR1 SGHAT and CDR2 FQNNGV. The CDR3 is 14 residues long. DNA of the CDR3: TGTGCCAGCAGCTATCCTGACATGAACACTGAAGCTTTCTTT. Protein sequence: CASSYPDMNTEAFF.

The V call is TRBV9, the J call TRBJ2-1, with 7 positions matching TRBD1. Per germline, CDR1 SGDLS and CDR2 YYNGEE. There are 13 residues in the CDR3. Trimming cost V 7 bases and J 9 bases; bases outside gene matches: 10. In DNA form, the CDR3 reads TGTGCCAGCCTTGGGGACAGATTTGGTGAGCAGTTCTTC. This gives the protein CASLGDRFGEQFF.

The J gene is TRBJ2-2, the V gene TRBV2, with 7 bases fitting TRBD1. Looked up from germline, CDR1 is SNHLY and CDR2 is FYNNEI. V was clipped by 7 bases and J by 6 bases; unmatched bases: 8. The CDR3 length is 14 residues. CDR3 coding DNA: TGTGCCAGCAACATACACAGGGGCGCCGGGGAGCTGTTTTTT. Its translation is CASNIHRGAGELFF.

This chain connects TRBV28 to TRBJ2-1; 10 bases are a match to TRBD2. From germline, CDR1 is MDHEN and CDR2 SYDVKM. CDR3 length equals 15 residues. V lost 5 bases, J lost 6 bases, and 7 bases stayed unmatched. The CDR3 protein is CASSPPGLAINEQFF. The CDR3 coding sequence is TGTGCCAGCAGTCCTCCGGGACTAGCGATCAATGAGCAGTTCTTC.

The CDR3 sequence: CASSSPTASSSYEQYF. CDR3 sequence (DNA): TGTGCCAGCAGCTCCCCGACAGCCTCGAGCTCCTACGAGCAGTACTTC. J is TRBJ2-7 and V is TRBV11-2; a possible D gene is TRBD1 (5 bases). Trimming took off 4 bases at V and 0 bases at J, with 16 bases between the two ends. This CDR3 has 16 residues. CDR1 is SGHAT, CDR2 FQNNGV, per germline. Full variable domain (remainder filled in from reference TRBV11-2 and TRBJ2-7): EAGVAQSPRYKIIEKRQSVAFWCNPISGHATLYWYQQILGQGPKLLIQFQNNGVVDDSQLPKDRFSAERLKGVDSTLKIQPAKLEDSAVYLCASSSPTASSSYEQYFGPGTRLTVT.

Worth noting for this clonotype: The junction departs from germline at one end; a sequencing error may be responsible. The J gene is TRBJ2-7, the V gene TRBV12-3 or TRBV12-4; D not certain. The CDR3 covers 14 residues. The CDR3 DNA follows: TGTGCCAGCAGCATAACCCCCGGCGGCCACGATCAGTACTTC. Amino acids: CASSITPGGHDQYF.

This clonotype was counted ten times or more. V is TRBV4-2 and J is TRBJ2-7; no definite D call. V was pared by 4 bases and J by 5 bases, with 12 bases between. CDR1 is LGHNA and CDR2 is YNFKEQ in the germline V gene. This CDR3 is built from 13 residues. CDR3 sequence: CASSRVGVDEQYF. The DNA of the CDR3 is TGTGCCAGCAGCCGAGTCGGAGTAGACGAGCAGTACTTC.

The chain links TRBV2 to TRBJ2-5, with a tentative D call TRBD2 (6 bases). Germline V gene lookup returns CDR1 SNHLY and CDR2 FYNNEI. V lost 2 bases and J 1 base, leaving 11 bases between the germline ends. The length of the CDR3 is 15 residues. The CDR3 DNA is TGTGCCAGCAGTGAACCCCGGACTACCCAAGAGACCCAGTACTTC. This sequence encodes CASSEPRTTQETQYF.

This clonotype occurred a few times. The V gene is TRBV27, the J gene TRBJ2-1; 9 bases agree with TRBD1. This CDR3 contains 14 residues. V gave up 5 bases and J gave up 5 bases; unmatched junction bases: 4. CDR1 and CDR2 (germline): MNHEY, SMNVEV (reference sequence). CDR3 residues: CASSMTGGHNEQFF. In DNA form, the CDR3 reads TGTGCCAGCAGTATGACAGGGGGTCACAATGAGCAGTTCTTC.

This chain uses TRBV15 with TRBJ2-7; 13 bases match TRBD2. The CDR3 runs 18 residues. CDR1 and CDR2 (germline): LNHNV, YYDKDF (reference sequence). The ends lost 0 bases at V and 6 bases at J; junction bases unmatched: 11. The CDR3 is CATSRDPFRTSGSAEQYF. The DNA of the CDR3 is TGTGCCACCAGCAGAGATCCCTTCCGGACTAGCGGGAGTGCCGAGCAGTACTTC.

This clonotype was detected once. This may come from a read error, since a much larger clone is one base off. The chain has TRBV29-1 and TRBJ2-2; D assignment may be TRBD1 or TRBD2 (5 bases each). Germline V gene sequence: CDR1 SQVTM, CDR2 ANQGSEA. This CDR3 is 13 amino acids long. The CDR3 region is CSAGTVNTGELSF. CDR3 bases: TGCAGCGCGGGGACGGTAAACACCGGGGAGCTGTCTTTT.

CDR3 sequence reads: CARFEGGPSYEQYF. The CDR3 DNA follows: TGTGCCAGATTTGAGGGGGGGCCCTCCTACGAGCAGTACTTC. The chain combines TRBV11-3 with TRBJ2-7, with a weak D call TRBD2 (7 bases). In germline, CDR1 is SGHNT, CDR2 YENEEA. Deletions cut 9 bases from V and 0 bases from J, with 15 bases between. CDR3 size: 14 residues.

The chain carries TRBV29-1 and TRBJ1-1; D not certain. Germline values: CDR1 SQVTM, CDR2 ANQGSEA. V lost 7 bases and J 4 bases, leaving 7 bases between the germline ends. The CDR3 contains 10 residues. The CDR3: CSAQTTEAFF. CDR3 bases: TGCAGCGCACAGACCACTGAAGCTTTCTTT.

This clonotype has at least ten counts. This rearrangement joins TRBV29-1 to TRBJ2-7, with D perhaps matching TRBD1 (5 bases). Germline V gene sequence: CDR1 SQVTM, CDR2 ANQGSEA. There are 14 residues in the CDR3. Trimming stripped 4 bases from V and 3 bases from J, with 16 bases between. CDR3 in DNA: TGCAGCGTTGGTCAGGGTGAGTGGAACTACGAGCAGTACTTC. This encodes CSVGQGEWNYEQYF.

This clonotype has just a few counts. The rearrangement uses TRBV2 and TRBJ2-1, with a tentative D call TRBD1 (7 bases). Trimming shortened V by 1 base and J by 6 bases, and 16 bases separated the two germline ends. Germline values: CDR1 SNHLY, CDR2 FYNNEI. The CDR3 length is 16 residues. CDR3 in DNA: TGTGCCAGCAGTGAAGACCCAGGGGGGTTTGTCAATGAGCAGTTCTTC. Translating it yields CASSEDPGGFVNEQFF.

This clonotype was counted only a few times. The V call is TRBV30, the J call TRBJ2-6; D not certain. Germline CDR1 GTSNPN, CDR2 SVGIG (reference sequence). This CDR3 is built from 13 residues. V gave up 2 bases and J gave up 2 bases, with 4 bases separating them. Here the CDR3 reads CAWSRAGANVLTF. CDR3 nucleotides: TGTGCCTGGAGTCGGGCTGGGGCCAACGTCCTGACTTTC.

This sequence joins TRBV12-3 or TRBV12-4 and TRBJ2-6; TRBD1 matches 8 bases. Trimming removed 6 bases from V and 0 bases from J; junction bases left unmatched: 10. The CDR3 length is 18 residues. The CDR3 loop is CASSSPGTGDSGANVLTF. The CDR3 DNA reads TGTGCCAGCAGCAGTCCCGGGACAGGAGACTCTGGGGCCAACGTCCTGACTTTC.

This clonotype was counted a few times. This rearrangement joins TRBV27 to TRBJ2-7; TRBD2 agrees at 12 bases. The V gene's germline CDR1 is MNHEY and CDR2 SMNVEV (reference sequence). The CDR3 contains 16 residues. The trim removed 5 bases at V and 0 bases at J, leaving 5 bases unmatched. CDR3 in amino acids: CASSPGLAGNSYEQYF. CDR3 in DNA: TGTGCCAGCAGTCCAGGACTAGCGGGGAACTCCTACGAGCAGTACTTC.

This clonotype has just a few counts. V and J are TRBV9 and TRBJ1-1, with no clear D. V gave up 0 bases and J gave up 3 bases, with 6 bases separating them. Germline values: CDR1 SGDLS, CDR2 YYNGEE. The CDR3 has 13 residues. The CDR3 region is CASSVGEYTEAFF. CDR3 DNA sequence: TGTGCCAGCAGCGTAGGAGAGTACACTGAAGCTTTCTTT.

This chain connects TRBV12-3 or TRBV12-4 to TRBJ2-6; 7 bases align to TRBD1. Germline trimming cut 5 bases from V and 3 bases from J; bases unmatched to any gene: 10. This CDR3 has 17 residues. CDR3 residues: CASSPSPTGDGANVLTF. CDR3 DNA sequence: TGTGCCAGCAGTCCATCCCCCACAGGGGATGGGGCCAACGTCCTGACTTTC.

This chain joins TRBV15 and TRBJ2-3; 9 bases are shared with TRBD2. Germline-derived CDR1 and CDR2 are LNHNV and YYDKDF (reference sequence). The CDR3 has 16 residues. Unmatched junction bases numbered 4, after V lost 3 bases and J lost 0 bases. The CDR3: CATSRGSGGSTDTQYF. DNA of the CDR3: TGTGCCACCAGCAGGGGTAGCGGGGGTAGCACAGATACGCAGTATTTT. Full variable domain (outside the CDR3, taken from reference TRBV15 and TRBJ2-3): DAMVIQNPRYQVTQFGKPVTLSCSQTLNHNVMYWYQQKSSQAPKLLFHYYDKDFNNEADTPDNFQSRRPNTSFCFLDIRSPGLGDTAMYLCATSRGSGGSTDTQYFGPGTRLTVL.

This clonotype was seen a few times. The V gene is TRBV29-1, the J gene TRBJ2-1, with 10 bases matching TRBD1. CDR3 length: 14 residues. From germline, CDR1 is SQVTM and CDR2 ANQGSEA. J was trimmed by 5 bases and V by 2 bases; bases with no gene match: 3. CDR3 DNA sequence: TGCAGCGTTGAACTGGGGACAGGGGACAATGAGCAGTTCTTC. It encodes CSVELGTGDNEQFF.

This clonotype was counted at least ten times. The CDR3 loop reads CASSFSGRESGELFF. Written as DNA, the CDR3 is TGCGCCAGCAGCTTCAGCGGGAGGGAGTCCGGGGAGCTGTTTTTT. This sequence joins TRBV5-1 and TRBJ2-2; 10 bases align to TRBD2. The germline gives CDR1 SGHRS, CDR2 YFSETQ. J gave up 6 bases and V 2 bases, and 4 bases lay outside the gene matches. The CDR3 runs 15 residues.

The J gene is TRBJ2-7, the V gene TRBV7-2; 7 nucleotides agree with TRBD1. Germline trimming cut 3 bases from V and 3 bases from J; bases unmatched to any gene: 5. Germline V lookup: CDR1 SGHTA, CDR2 FQGNSA. This CDR3 is built from 14 residues. The CDR3 region has the DNA TGTGCCAGCAGCTTCGCCGGGACAGTCTACGAGCAGTACTTC. This sequence encodes CASSFAGTVYEQYF.

Ten or more counts support this clonotype. The chain joins TRBV7-2 to TRBJ2-4; 10 positions agree with TRBD1. Trimming cost V 3 bases and J 9 bases; bases outside gene matches: 11. CDR1 is SGHTA and CDR2 is FQGNSA in the germline V gene. This CDR3 region has 16 residues. CDR3 nucleotide sequence: TGTGCCAGCAGCTTGTCCGGGACAGGGGAGGCGGGCATTCAGTACTTC. Protein: CASSLSGTGEAGIQYF.

This CDR3 reads CASSHPLGGELFF. The CDR3 region has the DNA TGTGCCAGCAGCCACCCCCTAGGCGGGGAGCTGTTTTTT. The rearrangement links TRBV3-1 to TRBJ2-2; unclear D gene. Germline values: CDR1 LGHDT, CDR2 YNNKEL (reference sequence). This CDR3 is 13 amino acids long. The V end was cut by 3 bases, the J end by 7 bases, with 9 bases between.

The rearrangement uses TRBV7-2 and TRBJ2-7; TRBD1 or TRBD2 may be the D gene (6 bases each). Trimming shortened V by 2 bases and J by 5 bases, and 13 bases separated the two germline ends. The CDR3 extends over 14 amino acids. The germline V gene encodes CDR1 SGHTA and CDR2 FQGNSA. CDR3 coding DNA: TGTGCCAGCAGCTTATATTTGGGGGGCAACGAGCAGTACTTC. Encoded protein: CASSLYLGGNEQYF. The full variable domain, completed using reference TRBV7-2 and TRBJ2-7, is GAGVSQSPSNKVTEKGKDVELRCDPISGHTALYWYRQSLGQGLEFLIYFQGNSAPDKSGLPSDRFSAERTGGSVSTLTIQRTQQEDSAVYLCASSLYLGGNEQYFGPGTRLTVT.

The J gene is TRBJ1-3, the V gene TRBV6-1; no definite D call. Germline values: CDR1 MNHNS, CDR2 SASEGT. The CDR3 has 16 amino acids. Trimming left V 6 bases short and J 0 bases short, with 15 bases between. CDR3 DNA: TGTGCCAGCAGGAAGGTCCCTAACTACTCTGGAAACACCATATATTTT. Protein sequence: CASRKVPNYSGNTIYF.

The chain carries TRBV11-3 and TRBJ2-2; 7 bases map to TRBD1. This CDR3 region has 23 residues. J was trimmed by 5 bases and V by 1 base; bases with no gene match: 28. Germline V gene data show CDR1 as SGHNT and CDR2 as YENEEA. The CDR3: CASSLVFSTGTDYLQILTGELFF. The CDR3 DNA reads as TGTGCCAGCAGCTTAGTGTTCTCCACCGGGACAGACTACCTCCAGATCCTTACCGGGGAGCTGTTTTTT.

This clonotype was recorded a few times. The V and J genes are TRBV6-2 or TRBV6-3 and TRBJ2-7; no clear D gene. Germline V CDR1 and CDR2: MNHEY, SVGEGT. The V and J ends lost 5 bases and 0 bases respectively, with 11 bases between them. The CDR3 runs to 14 residues. For the CDR3, the DNA is TGTGCCAGCAGTGATCTATCTACCTCCTACGAGCAGTACTTC. Protein sequence: CASSDLSTSYEQYF.